This TCR beta chain was retrieved from a study of control samples from healthy donors and cancer patients (dated by TCRdb to 2020 to 2022). On this clone: It lacks a known antigen. No base quality values were provided; no much bigger clone lies one nucleotide off.

Library preparation used the immunoSEQ multiplex PCR assay. TCRdb limited this immuneACCESS table to in-frame rearrangements with V and J called. A share of clones is missing; checked studies link under half to unresolved V genes, and the rest is unexplained. The sample profile shows 100,000 to 150,000 clones; approximately 90% of them were found once. In total, the top ten clones hold about 1.9% of the sample. The CDR3, cysteine through phenylalanine, is 12 amino acids long. The only DNA kept is the CDR3, 36 bases in frame from the first base. Here V drops 11 bases and J drops 10 bases, and the junction holds 8 bases not matched to any gene. CDR1 and CDR2 (SEHNR, FQNEAQ) derive from the germline V gene (reference sequence).

The chain joins TRBV7-9 to TRBJ1-6, and TRBD1 matches 7 of the central bases. The receptor comes from a woman aged 45-65 years in good health. The sequenced sample was blood. The CDR3 region: CAQGRGESPLHF. DNA sequence: TGTGCCCAGGGCAGGGGGGAGTCACCCCTCCACTTT. Where the CDR3 stops, the reference TRBV7-9 and TRBJ1-6 genes take over; the full variable domain is DTGVSQNPRHKITKRGQNVTFRCDPISEHNRLYWYRQTLGQGPEFLTYFQNEAQLEKSRLLSDRFSAERPKGSFSTLEIQRTEQGDSAMYLCAQGRGESPLHFGNGTRLTVT.